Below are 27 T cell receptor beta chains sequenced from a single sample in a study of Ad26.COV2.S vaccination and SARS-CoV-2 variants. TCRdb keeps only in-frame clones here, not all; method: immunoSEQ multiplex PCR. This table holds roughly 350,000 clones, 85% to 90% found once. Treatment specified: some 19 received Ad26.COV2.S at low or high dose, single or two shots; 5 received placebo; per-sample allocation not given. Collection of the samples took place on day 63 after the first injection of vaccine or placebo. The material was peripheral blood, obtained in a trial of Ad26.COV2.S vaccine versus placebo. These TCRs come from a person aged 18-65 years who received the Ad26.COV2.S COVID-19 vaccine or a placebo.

The DNA for the CDR3 is TGTGCCATCAGTGATAGAGGGGGCGGAGGCTACACCTTC. Translation: CAISDRGGGGYTF. V and J are TRBV10-3 and TRBJ1-2, with 7 bases that match TRBD1. With 3 bases clipped from V and 8 bases from J, the junction kept 6 bases outside the gene matches. The CDR3 covers 13 residues. Germline lookup yields CDR1 ENHRY and CDR2 SYGVKD.

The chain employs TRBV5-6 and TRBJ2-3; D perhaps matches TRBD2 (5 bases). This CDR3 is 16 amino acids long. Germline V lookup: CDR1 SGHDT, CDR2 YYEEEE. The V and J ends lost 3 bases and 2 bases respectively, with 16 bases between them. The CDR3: CASSWPAAEATDTQYF. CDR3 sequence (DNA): TGTGCCAGCAGCTGGCCTGCAGCGGAGGCCACAGATACGCAGTATTTT.

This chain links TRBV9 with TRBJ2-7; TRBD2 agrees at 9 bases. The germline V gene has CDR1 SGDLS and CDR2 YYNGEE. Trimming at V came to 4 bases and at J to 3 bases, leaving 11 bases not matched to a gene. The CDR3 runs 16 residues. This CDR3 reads CASSPRNLAGLYEQYF. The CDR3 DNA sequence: TGTGCCAGCAGCCCCCGGAATCTAGCGGGACTCTACGAGCAGTACTTC. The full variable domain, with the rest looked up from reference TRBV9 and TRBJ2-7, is DSGVTQTPKHLITATGQRVTLRCSPRSGDLSVYWYQQSLDQGLQFLIQYYNGEERAKGNILERFSAQQFPDLHSELNLSSLELGDSALYFCASSPRNLAGLYEQYFGPGTRLTVT.

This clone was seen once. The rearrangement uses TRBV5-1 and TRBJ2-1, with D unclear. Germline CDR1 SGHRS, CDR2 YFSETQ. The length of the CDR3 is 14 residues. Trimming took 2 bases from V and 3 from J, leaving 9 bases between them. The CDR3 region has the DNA TGCGCCAGCAGCTTCGGCCAGATCTACAATGAGCAGTTCTTC. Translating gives CASSFGQIYNEQFF.

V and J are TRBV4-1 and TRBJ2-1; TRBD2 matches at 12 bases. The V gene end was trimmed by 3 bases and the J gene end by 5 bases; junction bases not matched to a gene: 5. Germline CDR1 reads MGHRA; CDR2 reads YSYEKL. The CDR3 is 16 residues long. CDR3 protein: CASSHYRTSGDNEQFF. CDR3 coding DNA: TGCGCCAGCAGCCACTATAGGACTAGCGGGGACAATGAGCAGTTCTTC.

The CDR3 spells CASSQGNRDRGWIKNIQYF. The CDR3 DNA sequence: TGTGCCAGCAGCCAAGGGAACCGGGACAGGGGTTGGATCAAAAACATTCAGTACTTC. This rearrangement joins TRBV14 to TRBJ2-4; TRBD1 aligns across 10 bases. The CDR3 covers 19 residues. J lost 3 bases, V lost 1 base, and 12 bases had no gene match. The V gene's germline CDR1 is SGHDN and CDR2 FVKESK.

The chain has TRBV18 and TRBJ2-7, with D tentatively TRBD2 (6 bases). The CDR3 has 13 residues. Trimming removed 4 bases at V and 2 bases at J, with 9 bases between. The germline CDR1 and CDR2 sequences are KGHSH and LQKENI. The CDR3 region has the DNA TGTGCCAGCTCACGGGGCGGGGCCTACGAGCAGTACTTC. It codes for CASSRGGAYEQYF.

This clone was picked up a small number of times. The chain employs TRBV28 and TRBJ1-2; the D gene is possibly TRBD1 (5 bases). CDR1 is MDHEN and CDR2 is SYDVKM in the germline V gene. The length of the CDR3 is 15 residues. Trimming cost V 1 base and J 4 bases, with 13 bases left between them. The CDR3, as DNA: TGTGCCAGCAGTTTATCGACAGCGAATAGCTATGGCTACACCTTC. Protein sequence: CASSLSTANSYGYTF.

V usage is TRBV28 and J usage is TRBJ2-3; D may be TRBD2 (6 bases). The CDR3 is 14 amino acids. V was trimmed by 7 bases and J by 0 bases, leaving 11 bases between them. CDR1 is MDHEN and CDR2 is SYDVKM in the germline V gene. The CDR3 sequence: CASISGTSTDTQYF. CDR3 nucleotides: TGTGCCAGCATCTCCGGGACTAGCACAGATACGCAGTATTTT. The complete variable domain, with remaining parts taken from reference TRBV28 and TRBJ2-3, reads DVKVTQSSRYLVKRTGEKVFLECVQDMDHENMFWYRQDPGLGLRLIYFSYDVKMKEKGDIPEGYSVSREKKERFSLILESASTNQTSMYLCASISGTSTDTQYFGPGTRLTVL.

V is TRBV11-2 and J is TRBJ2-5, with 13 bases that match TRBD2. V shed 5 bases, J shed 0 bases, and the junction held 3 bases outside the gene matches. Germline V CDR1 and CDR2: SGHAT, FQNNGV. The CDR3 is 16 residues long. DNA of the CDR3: TGTGCCAGCAGCCACGGACTAGCGGGAGACCAAGAGACCCAGTACTTC. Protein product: CASSHGLAGDQETQYF.

This chain's CDR3 is CASSPEVAGARQFF. CDR3 DNA sequence: TGTGCCAGCAGCCCTGAGGTTGCGGGGGCGAGGCAGTTCTTC. V is TRBV3-1 (or the pseudogene TRBV3-2) and J is TRBJ2-1; tentative D call: TRBD2 (7 bases). The CDR3 sequence is 14 residues long. The germline V gene has CDR1 LGHDT and CDR2 YNNKEL (reference sequence). The ends were cut back, 4 bases at V and 12 bases at J, with 19 bases in the middle.

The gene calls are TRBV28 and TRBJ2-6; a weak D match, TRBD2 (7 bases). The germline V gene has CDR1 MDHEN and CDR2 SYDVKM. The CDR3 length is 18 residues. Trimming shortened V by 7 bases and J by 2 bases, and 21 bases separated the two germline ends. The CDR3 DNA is TGTGCCAGCAACCCCAGCAGGAAGGGGGGGGCTGGGGCCAACGTCCTGACTTTC. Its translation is CASNPSRKGGAGANVLTF.

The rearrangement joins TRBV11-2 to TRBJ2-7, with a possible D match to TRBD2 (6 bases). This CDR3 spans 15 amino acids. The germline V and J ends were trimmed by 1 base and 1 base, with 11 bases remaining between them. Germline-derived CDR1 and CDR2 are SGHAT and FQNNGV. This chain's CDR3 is CASSLGFGGSYEQYF. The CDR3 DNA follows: TGTGCCAGCAGCTTAGGATTCGGGGGTTCCTACGAGCAGTACTTC.

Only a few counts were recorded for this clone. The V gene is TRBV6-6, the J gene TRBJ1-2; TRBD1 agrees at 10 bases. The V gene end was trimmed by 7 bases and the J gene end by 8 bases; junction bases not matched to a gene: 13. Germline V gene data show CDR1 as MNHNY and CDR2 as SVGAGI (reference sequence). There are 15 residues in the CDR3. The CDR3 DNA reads TGTGCCAGCACCGAGAGCATGGGACAGGGGTCCGGCTACACCTTC. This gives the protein CASTESMGQGSGYTF.

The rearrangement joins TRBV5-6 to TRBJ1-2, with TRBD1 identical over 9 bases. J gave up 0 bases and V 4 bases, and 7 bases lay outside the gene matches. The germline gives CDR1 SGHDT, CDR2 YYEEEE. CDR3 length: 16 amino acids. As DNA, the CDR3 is TGTGCCAGCAGCCCCCCGACAGGGGGAGCTAACTATGGCTACACCTTC. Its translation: CASSPPTGGANYGYTF.

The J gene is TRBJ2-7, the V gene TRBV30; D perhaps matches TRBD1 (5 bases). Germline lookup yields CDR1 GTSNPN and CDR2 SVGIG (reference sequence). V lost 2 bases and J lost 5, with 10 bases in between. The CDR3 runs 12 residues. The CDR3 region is CAWSPTGDEQYF. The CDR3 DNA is TGTGCCTGGAGTCCAACAGGAGACGAGCAGTACTTC.

DNA of the CDR3: TGTGCCAGCAGCCTAAGGATTCTAACGGGTGTTGGGGCTTTCTTT. Protein sequence: CASSLRILTGVGAFF. The gene calls are TRBV3-1 (or the pseudogene TRBV3-2) and TRBJ1-1; D is unclear. Trimming cost V 4 bases and J 11 bases, with 23 bases left between them. Germline CDR1 and CDR2: LGHDT and YNNKEL (reference sequence). The CDR3 contains 15 residues.

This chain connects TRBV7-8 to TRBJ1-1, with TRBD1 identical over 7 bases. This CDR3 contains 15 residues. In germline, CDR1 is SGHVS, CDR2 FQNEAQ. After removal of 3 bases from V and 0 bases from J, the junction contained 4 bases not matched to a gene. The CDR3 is CASSLGTVLNTEAFF. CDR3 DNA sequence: TGTGCCAGCAGCTTGGGGACAGTTCTGAACACTGAAGCTTTCTTT.

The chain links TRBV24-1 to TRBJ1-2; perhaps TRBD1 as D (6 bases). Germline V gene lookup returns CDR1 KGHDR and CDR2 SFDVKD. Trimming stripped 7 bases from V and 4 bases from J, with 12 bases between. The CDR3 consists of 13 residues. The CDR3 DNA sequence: TGTGCCACCAGCCCGGACAGTTCCTATGGCTACACCTTC. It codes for CATSPDSSYGYTF.

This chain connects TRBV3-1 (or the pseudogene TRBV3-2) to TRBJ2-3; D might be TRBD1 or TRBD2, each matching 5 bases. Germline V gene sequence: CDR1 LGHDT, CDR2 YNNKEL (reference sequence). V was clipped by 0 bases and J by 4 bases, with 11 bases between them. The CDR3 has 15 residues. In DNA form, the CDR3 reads TGTGCCAGCAGCCAAGACGGGGCTGGCCCAGATACGCAGTATTTT. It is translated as CASSQDGAGPDTQYF.

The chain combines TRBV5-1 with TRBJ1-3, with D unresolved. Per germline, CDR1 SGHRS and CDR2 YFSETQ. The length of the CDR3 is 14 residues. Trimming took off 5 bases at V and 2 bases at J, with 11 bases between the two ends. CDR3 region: CASSTTVAGNTIYF. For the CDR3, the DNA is TGCGCCAGCAGTACTACAGTTGCTGGAAACACCATATATTTT.

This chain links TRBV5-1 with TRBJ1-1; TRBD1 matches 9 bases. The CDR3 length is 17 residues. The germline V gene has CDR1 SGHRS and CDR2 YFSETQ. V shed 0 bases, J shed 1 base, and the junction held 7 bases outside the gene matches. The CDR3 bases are TGCGCCAGCAGCTTGGGTACGGGGACAGGGTCGAACACTGAAGCTTTCTTT. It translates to CASSLGTGTGSNTEAFF.

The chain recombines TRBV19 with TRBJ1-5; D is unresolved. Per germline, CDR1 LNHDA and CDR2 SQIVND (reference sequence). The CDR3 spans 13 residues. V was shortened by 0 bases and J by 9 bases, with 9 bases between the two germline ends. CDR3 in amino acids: CASSIEEPWPQHF. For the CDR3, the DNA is TGTGCCAGTAGTATAGAAGAGCCCTGGCCCCAGCATTTT.

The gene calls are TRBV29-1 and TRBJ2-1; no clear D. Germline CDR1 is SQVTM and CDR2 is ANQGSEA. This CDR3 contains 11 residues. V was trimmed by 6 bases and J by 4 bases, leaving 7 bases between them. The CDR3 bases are TGCAGCGTCCTAAATTACAATGAGCAGTTCTTC. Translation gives CSVLNYNEQFF.

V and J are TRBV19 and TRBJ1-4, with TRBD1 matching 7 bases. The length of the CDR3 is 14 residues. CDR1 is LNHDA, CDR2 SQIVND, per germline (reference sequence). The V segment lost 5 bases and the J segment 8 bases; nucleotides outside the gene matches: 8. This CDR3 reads CASSPDRVREKLFF. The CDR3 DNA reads TGTGCCAGTAGTCCTGACAGGGTCCGGGAAAAACTGTTTTTT.

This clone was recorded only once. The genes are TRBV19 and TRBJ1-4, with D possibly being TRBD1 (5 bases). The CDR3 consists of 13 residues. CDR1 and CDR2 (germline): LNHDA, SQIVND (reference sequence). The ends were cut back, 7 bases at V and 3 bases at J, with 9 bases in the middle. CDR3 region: CASNPGSNEKLFF. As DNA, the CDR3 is TGTGCCAGTAACCCAGGGTCTAATGAAAAACTGTTTTTT.

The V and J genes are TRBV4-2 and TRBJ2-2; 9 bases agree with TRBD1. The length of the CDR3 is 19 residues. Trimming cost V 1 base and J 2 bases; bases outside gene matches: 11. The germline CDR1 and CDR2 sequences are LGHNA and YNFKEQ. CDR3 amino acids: CASSQGFPGTGRNTGELFF. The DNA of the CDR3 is TGTGCCAGCAGCCAAGGCTTTCCGGGGACAGGGAGAAACACCGGGGAGCTGTTTTTT.